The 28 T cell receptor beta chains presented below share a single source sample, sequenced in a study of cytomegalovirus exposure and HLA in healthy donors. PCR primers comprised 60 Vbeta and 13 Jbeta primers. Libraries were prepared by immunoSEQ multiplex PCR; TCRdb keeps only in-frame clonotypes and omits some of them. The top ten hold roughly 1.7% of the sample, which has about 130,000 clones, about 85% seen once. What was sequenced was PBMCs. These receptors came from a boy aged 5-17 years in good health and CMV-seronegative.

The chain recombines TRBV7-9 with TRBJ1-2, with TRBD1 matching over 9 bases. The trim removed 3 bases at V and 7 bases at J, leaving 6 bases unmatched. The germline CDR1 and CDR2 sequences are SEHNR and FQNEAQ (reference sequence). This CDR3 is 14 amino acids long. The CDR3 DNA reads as TGTGCCAGCAGCTTGTCAACAGGGGGCGTTGGCTACACCTTC. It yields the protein CASSLSTGGVGYTF. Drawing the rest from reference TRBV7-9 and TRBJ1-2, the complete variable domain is DTGVSQNPRHKITKRGQNVTFRCDPISEHNRLYWYRQTLGQGPEFLTYFQNEAQLEKSRLLSDRFSAERPKGSFSTLEIQRTEQGDSAMYLCASSLSTGGVGYTFGSGTRLTVV.

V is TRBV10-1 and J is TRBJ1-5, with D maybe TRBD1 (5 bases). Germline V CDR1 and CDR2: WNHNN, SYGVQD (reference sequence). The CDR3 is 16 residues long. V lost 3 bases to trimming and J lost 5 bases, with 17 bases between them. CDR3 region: CASSDSDRGRDQPQHF. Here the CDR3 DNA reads TGCGCCAGCAGTGACTCCGACAGAGGTAGGGATCAGCCCCAGCATTTT.

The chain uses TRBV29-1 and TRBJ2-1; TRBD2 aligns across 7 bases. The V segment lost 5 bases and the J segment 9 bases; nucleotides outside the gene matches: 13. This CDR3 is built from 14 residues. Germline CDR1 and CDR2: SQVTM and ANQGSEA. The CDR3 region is CSVSFNSGLTEQFF. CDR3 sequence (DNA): TGCAGCGTTAGTTTTAATAGCGGGCTCACTGAGCAGTTCTTC.

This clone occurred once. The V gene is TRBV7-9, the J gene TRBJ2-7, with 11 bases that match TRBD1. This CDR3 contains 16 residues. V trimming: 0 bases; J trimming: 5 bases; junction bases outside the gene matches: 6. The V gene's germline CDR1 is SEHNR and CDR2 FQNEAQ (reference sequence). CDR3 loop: CASSLARGTGGNEQYF. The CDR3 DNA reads TGTGCCAGCAGCTTAGCGCGAGGGACAGGGGGGAACGAGCAGTACTTC.

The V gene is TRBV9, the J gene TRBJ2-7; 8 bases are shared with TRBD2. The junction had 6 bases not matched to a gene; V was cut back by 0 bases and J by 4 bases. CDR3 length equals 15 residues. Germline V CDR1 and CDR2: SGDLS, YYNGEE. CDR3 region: CASSVAGGGFYEQYF. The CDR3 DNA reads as TGTGCCAGCAGCGTAGCGGGGGGGGGATTTTACGAGCAGTACTTC.

CDR3 sequence: CASSPPGRAETQYF. DNA for the CDR3: TGTGCCAGCAGCCCGCCGGGCAGGGCAGAGACCCAGTACTTC. The rearrangement links TRBV5-4 to TRBJ2-5, with a tentative D call TRBD1 (5 bases). The CDR3 contains 14 residues. Germline lookup yields CDR1 SGHNT and CDR2 YYREEE (reference sequence). Trimming removed 4 bases at V and 4 bases at J, with 14 bases between.

CDR3 sequence reads: CAWGHRQGIQYF. The DNA for the CDR3 is TGTGCCTGGGGCCACCGCCAGGGCATTCAGTACTTC. V is TRBV30 and J is TRBJ2-4, with a weak D call TRBD1 (5 bases). V was shortened by 5 bases and J by 9 bases, with 14 bases between the two germline ends. This CDR3 contains 12 residues. Germline loops: CDR1 GTSNPN, CDR2 SVGIG (reference sequence).

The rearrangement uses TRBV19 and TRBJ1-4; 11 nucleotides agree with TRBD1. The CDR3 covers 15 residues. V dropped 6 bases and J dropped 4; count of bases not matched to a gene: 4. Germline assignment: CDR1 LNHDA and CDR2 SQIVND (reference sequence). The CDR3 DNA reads TGTGCCAGTAGGGACAGGGGGCAGAGTAATGAAAAACTGTTTTTT. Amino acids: CASRDRGQSNEKLFF.

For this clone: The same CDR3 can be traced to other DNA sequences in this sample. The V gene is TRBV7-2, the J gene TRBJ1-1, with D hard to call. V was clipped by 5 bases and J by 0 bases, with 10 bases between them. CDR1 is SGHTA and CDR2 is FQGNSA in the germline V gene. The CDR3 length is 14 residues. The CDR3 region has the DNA TGTGCCAGCAGCCTCGGTATCTTGAACACTGAAGCTTTCTTT. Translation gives CASSLGILNTEAFF.

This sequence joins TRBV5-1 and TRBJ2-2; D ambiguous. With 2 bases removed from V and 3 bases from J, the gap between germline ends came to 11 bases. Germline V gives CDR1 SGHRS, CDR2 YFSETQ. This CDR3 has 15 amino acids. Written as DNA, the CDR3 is TGCGCCAGCAGCTTTGACTCTGCCTACACCGGGGAGCTGTTTTTT. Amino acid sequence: CASSFDSAYTGELFF.

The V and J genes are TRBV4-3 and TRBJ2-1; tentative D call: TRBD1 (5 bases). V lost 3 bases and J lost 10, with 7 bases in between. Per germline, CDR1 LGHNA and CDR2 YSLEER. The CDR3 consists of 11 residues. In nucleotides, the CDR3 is TGCGCCAGCAGCCACCGACAGGAGCAGTTCTTC. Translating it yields CASSHRQEQFF.

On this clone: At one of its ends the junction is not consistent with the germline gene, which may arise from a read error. DNA of the CDR3: TGTGCTAGCAGCCCCGACAGGTCGTGGAATGAGCAGTTCTTC. Translation: CASSPDRSWNEQFF. This chain links TRBV7-7 with TRBJ2-1; possibly TRBD1 for D (6 bases). Germline V gene lookup returns CDR1 SSHAT and CDR2 FNYEAQ (reference sequence). This CDR3 comprises 14 residues. The variable domain in full, completed from reference TRBV7-7 and TRBJ2-1, reads GAGVSQSPRYKVTKRGQDVTLRCDPISSHATLYWYQQALGQGPEFLTYFNYEAQPDKSGLPSDRFSAERPEGSISTLTIQRTEQRDSAMYRCASSPDRSWNEQFFGPGTRLTVL.

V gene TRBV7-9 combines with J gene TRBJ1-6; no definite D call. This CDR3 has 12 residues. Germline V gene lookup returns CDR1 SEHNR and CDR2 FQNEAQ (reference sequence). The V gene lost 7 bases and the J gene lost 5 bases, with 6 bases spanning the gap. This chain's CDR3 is CASNQNNSPLHF. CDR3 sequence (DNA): TGTGCCAGCAACCAGAATAATTCACCCCTCCACTTT.

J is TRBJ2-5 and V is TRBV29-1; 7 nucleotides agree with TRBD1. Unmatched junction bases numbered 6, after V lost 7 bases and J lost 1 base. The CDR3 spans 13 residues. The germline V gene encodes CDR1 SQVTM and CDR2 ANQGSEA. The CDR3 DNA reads TGCAGCGGACGGGACAGCCGCCAAGAGACCCAGTACTTC. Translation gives CSGRDSRQETQYF.

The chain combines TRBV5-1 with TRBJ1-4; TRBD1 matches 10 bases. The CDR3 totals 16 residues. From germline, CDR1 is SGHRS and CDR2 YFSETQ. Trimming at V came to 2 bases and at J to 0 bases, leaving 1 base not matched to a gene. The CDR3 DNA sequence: TGCGCCAGCAGCTTCGGACAGGGGGCAACTAATGAAAAACTGTTTTTT. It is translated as CASSFGQGATNEKLFF.

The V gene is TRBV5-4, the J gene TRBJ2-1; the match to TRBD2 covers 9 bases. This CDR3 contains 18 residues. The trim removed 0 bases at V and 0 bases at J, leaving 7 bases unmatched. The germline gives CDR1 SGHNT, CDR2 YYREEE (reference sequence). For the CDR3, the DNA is TGTGCCAGCAGCTTGGGACTAGCGGCCCTGAGCTCCTACAATGAGCAGTTCTTC. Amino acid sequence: CASSLGLAALSSYNEQFF. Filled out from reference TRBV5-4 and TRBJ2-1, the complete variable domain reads ETGVTQSPTHLIKTRGQQVTLRCSSQSGHNTVSWYQQALGQGPQFIFQYYREEENGRGNFPPRFSGLQFPNYSSELNVNALELDDSALYLCASSLGLAALSSYNEQFFGPGTRLTVL.

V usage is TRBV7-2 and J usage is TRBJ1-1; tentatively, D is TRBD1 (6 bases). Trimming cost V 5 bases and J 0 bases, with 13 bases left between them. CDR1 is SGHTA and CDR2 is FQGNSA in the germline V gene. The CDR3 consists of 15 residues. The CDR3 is CASSGQLWMNTEAFF. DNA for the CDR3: TGTGCCAGCAGCGGACAGCTGTGGATGAACACTGAAGCTTTCTTT.

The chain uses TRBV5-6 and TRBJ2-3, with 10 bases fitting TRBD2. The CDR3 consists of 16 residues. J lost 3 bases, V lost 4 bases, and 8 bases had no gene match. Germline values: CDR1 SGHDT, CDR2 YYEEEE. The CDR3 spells CASSADSGRRTDTQYF. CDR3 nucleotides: TGTGCCAGCAGCGCCGATAGCGGGAGGAGGACAGATACGCAGTATTTT.

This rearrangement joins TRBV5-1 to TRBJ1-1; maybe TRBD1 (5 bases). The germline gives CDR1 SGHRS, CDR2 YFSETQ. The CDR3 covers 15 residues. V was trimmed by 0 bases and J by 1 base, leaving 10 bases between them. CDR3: CASSLDAGSNTEAFF. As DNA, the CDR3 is TGCGCCAGCAGCTTGGATGCAGGGTCGAACACTGAAGCTTTCTTT.

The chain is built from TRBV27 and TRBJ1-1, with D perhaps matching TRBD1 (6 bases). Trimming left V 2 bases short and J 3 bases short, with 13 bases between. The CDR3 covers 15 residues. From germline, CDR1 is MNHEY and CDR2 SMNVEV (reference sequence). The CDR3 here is CASSLDQGLYTEAFF. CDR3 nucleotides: TGTGCCAGCAGTTTAGACCAGGGGCTCTACACTGAAGCTTTCTTT.

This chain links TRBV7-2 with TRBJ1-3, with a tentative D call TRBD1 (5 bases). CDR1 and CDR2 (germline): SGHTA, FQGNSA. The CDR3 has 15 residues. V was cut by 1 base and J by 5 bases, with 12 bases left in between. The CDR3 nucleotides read TGTGCCAGCAGCTTAGAGTCAGGGTGGCGAAACACCATATATTTT. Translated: CASSLESGWRNTIYF.

The CDR3 here is CASSPTGMNTEAFF. The CDR3 nucleotides read TGTGCCAGTAGCCCTACAGGTATGAACACTGAAGCTTTCTTT. V usage is TRBV19 and J usage is TRBJ1-1; D possibly corresponds to TRBD1 (5 bases). Germline-derived CDR1 and CDR2 are LNHDA and SQIVND (reference sequence). Trimming took off 6 bases at V and 0 bases at J, with 11 bases between the two ends. The CDR3 is made up of 14 amino acids.

This chain's CDR3 is CASSSGTGGYGYTF. The CDR3 nucleotides read TGTGCCAGCAGTTCCGGGACAGGGGGCTATGGCTACACCTTC. This chain joins TRBV6-1 and TRBJ1-2; 11 bases match TRBD1. This CDR3 spans 14 amino acids. V lost 5 bases to trimming and J lost 4 bases; unmatched junction nucleotides: 3. Germline CDR1 MNHNS, CDR2 SASEGT.

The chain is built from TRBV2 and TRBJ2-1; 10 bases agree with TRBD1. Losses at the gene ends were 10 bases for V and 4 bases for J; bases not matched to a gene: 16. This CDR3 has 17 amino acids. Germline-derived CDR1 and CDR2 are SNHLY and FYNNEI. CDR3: CANNLKNRDRGYNEQFF. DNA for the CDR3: TGTGCCAACAATCTAAAAAACCGGGACAGGGGTTACAATGAGCAGTTCTTC.

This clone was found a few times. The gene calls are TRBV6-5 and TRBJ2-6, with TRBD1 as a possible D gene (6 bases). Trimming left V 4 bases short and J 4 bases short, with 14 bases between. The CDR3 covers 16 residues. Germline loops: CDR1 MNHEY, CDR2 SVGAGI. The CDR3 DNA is TGTGCCAGCAGTTCGGGACACAGTACGGGGGCCAACGTCCTGACTTTC. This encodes CASSSGHSTGANVLTF.

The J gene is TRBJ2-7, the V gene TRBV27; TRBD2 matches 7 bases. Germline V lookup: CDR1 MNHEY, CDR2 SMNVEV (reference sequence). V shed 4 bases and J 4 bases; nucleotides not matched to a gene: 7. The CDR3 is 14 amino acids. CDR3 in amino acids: CASSSLADIYEQYF. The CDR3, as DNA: TGTGCCAGCAGTTCCCTAGCGGATATTTACGAGCAGTACTTC.

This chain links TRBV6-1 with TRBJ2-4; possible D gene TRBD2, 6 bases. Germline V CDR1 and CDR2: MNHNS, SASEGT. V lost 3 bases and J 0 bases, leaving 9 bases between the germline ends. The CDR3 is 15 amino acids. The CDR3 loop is CASSDGGKAKNIQYF. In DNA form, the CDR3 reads TGTGCCAGCAGTGACGGGGGTAAAGCCAAAAACATTCAGTACTTC.

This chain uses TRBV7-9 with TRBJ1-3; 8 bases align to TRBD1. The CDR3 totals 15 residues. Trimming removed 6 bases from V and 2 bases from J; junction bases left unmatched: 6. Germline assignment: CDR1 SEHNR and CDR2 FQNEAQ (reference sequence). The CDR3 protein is CASSSAQGAGNTIYF. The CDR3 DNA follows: TGTGCCAGCAGTTCAGCACAGGGGGCTGGAAACACCATATATTTT.